The next 10 T cell receptor beta chains were all read from a single sample in a study of beta chain features in type 1 diabetes. Investigators reverse transcribed all isolated RNA, so they sequenced expressed TCRB transcripts. Using immunoSEQ multiplex PCR, the repertoire was profiled, and TCRdb retains in-frame clones only, with some absent. Among under 900,000 clones listed, roughly a sixth were seen once. Sequenced sample: naive CD4+ T cells from blood. The receptors originated from a woman under 30 in good health.

This clone was seen a few times. The chain recombines TRBV9 with TRBJ2-5; D is unclear. Between the trimmed V and J ends, which lost 1 base and 5 bases, there was a span of 9 bases. This CDR3 region has 13 residues. The germline CDR1 and CDR2 sequences are SGDLS and YYNGEE. CDR3 amino acids: CASSVRLAETQYF. CDR3 bases: TGTGCCAGCAGCGTACGGCTCGCGGAGACCCAGTACTTC.

The rearrangement uses TRBV28 and TRBJ1-2, with 8 nucleotides matching TRBD1. Germline trimming cut 6 bases from V and 3 bases from J; bases unmatched to any gene: 3. This CDR3 spans 13 amino acids. The germline CDR1 and CDR2 sequences are MDHEN and SYDVKM. Here the CDR3 reads CASRSTGDYGYTF. In DNA form, the CDR3 reads TGTGCCAGCAGATCGACAGGGGACTATGGCTACACCTTC.

This clone was found a few times. The rearrangement joins TRBV7-9 to TRBJ2-1; D is unresolved. Germline V gives CDR1 SEHNR, CDR2 FQNEAQ (reference sequence). The CDR3 length is 13 residues. Between the trimmed V and J ends, which lost 8 bases and 7 bases, there was a span of 15 bases. The CDR3 here is CASGDFTQNEQFF. The CDR3, as DNA: TGTGCCAGCGGTGATTTTACCCAAAATGAGCAGTTCTTC.

This clone occurred a few times. The rearrangement uses TRBV14 and TRBJ2-5; 7 bases agree with TRBD2. The germline gives CDR1 SGHDN, CDR2 FVKESK. The CDR3 is made up of 13 amino acids. The ends lost 4 bases at V and 5 bases at J; junction bases unmatched: 4. CDR3 nucleotides: TGTGCCAGCAGCCCTGGACTAGTGGAGACCCAGTACTTC. As protein: CASSPGLVETQYF.

This clone was observed a handful of times. The rearrangement joins TRBV9 to TRBJ2-2; possibly TRBD1 for D (7 bases). Germline CDR1 is SGDLS and CDR2 is YYNGEE. The V and J ends lost 6 bases and 4 bases respectively, with 13 bases between them. The CDR3 runs to 14 residues. The CDR3 loop is CASTGQGGTGELFF. The CDR3 DNA sequence: TGTGCCAGCACGGGGCAGGGGGGCACCGGGGAGCTGTTTTTT.

This clone appeared a few times. The gene calls are TRBV28 and TRBJ2-7, with 9 bases aligning to TRBD2. Per germline, CDR1 MDHEN and CDR2 SYDVKM. This CDR3 spans 14 amino acids. V shed 9 bases and J 4 bases; nucleotides not matched to a gene: 10. The CDR3 here is CASGAGGDTYEQYF. CDR3 DNA sequence: TGTGCCAGTGGAGCGGGAGGAGACACATACGAGCAGTACTTC.

This chain joins TRBV10-3 and TRBJ2-7; no clear D gene. Trimming took off 2 bases at V and 2 bases at J, with 16 bases between the two ends. This CDR3 is built from 16 residues. Per germline, CDR1 ENHRY and CDR2 SYGVKD. As DNA, the CDR3 is TGTGCCATCAGTGAGGGTCTACAGCTTGCTACCTACGAGCAGTACTTC. Translation: CAISEGLQLATYEQYF.

The table lists this clone with a few counts. The chain combines TRBV27 with TRBJ1-1; no clear D gene. The germline V gene encodes CDR1 MNHEY and CDR2 SMNVEV (reference sequence). The CDR3 has 13 amino acids. V gave up 2 bases and J gave up 6 bases, with 10 bases separating them. The CDR3, as DNA: TGTGCCAGCAGTTTACAGCTGGGAGCTGAAGCTTTCTTT. This gives the protein CASSLQLGAEAFF.

Note on this clone: At one end the junction does not follow the germline gene, possibly because of a read error. The chain recombines TRBV9 with TRBJ2-2; weak D call: TRBD2 (5 bases). Germline CDR1 reads SGDLS; CDR2 reads YYNGEE. The CDR3 is 14 amino acids. CDR3 loop: CASSVPSSPGKLFF. The CDR3 nucleotides are TGTGCCAGCAGCGTACCTAGCAGCCCCGGGAAGCTGTTTTTT.

V and J are TRBV28 and TRBJ2-1, with D possibly matching TRBD2 (6 bases). The CDR3 has 14 residues. Trimming removed 8 bases at V and 0 bases at J, with 11 bases between. The germline CDR1 and CDR2 sequences are MDHEN and SYDVKM. The CDR3 sequence: CASGGMSSYNEQFF. CDR3 nucleotides: TGTGCCAGCGGGGGGATGAGCTCCTACAATGAGCAGTTCTTC.